A selection of T cell receptor beta chains follows, all from one sample in a study of T cell responses to AZD1222 COVID-19 vaccine. TCRdb keeps only in-frame clones here, not all; method: immunoSEQ multiplex PCR. The sample shows 72,000 or so clones, around 85% of them seen only once. The specimen comprised peripheral blood, sampled on day 0 of AZD1222 vaccination. The receptors were gathered from an adult in good health. Both conserved end residues are part of each CDR3. A D gene is named only where the DNA matches it firmly. Size tells how often a clone was seen (once, few, many) or the class of an expanded clone, and some rows leave it out.

>NA|TRBV6-6|NA|TRBJ1-3
CASEGSGNTIYF
TGTGCCAGCGAGGGGTCTGGAAACACCATATATTTT
>NA|TRBV29-1|NA|TRBJ1-1
CSVEKQMNTEAFF
TGCAGCGTTGAAAAACAGATGAACACTGAAGCTTTCTTT
>NA|TRBV7-6|NA|TRBJ1-1
CASSPRGNTEAFF
TGTGCCAGCAGTCCCAGGGGAAACACTGAAGCTTTCTTT
>NA|TRBV24-1|NA|TRBJ1-5
CAHLRNQPQHF
TGTGCCCACCTGCGCAATCAGCCCCAGCATTTT
>NA|TRBV5-1|NA|TRBJ2-1
CASSWGTGTAYNEQFF
TGCGCCAGCAGCTGGGGGACCGGGACGGCATACAATGAGCAGTTCTTC
>once|TRBV15|TRBD2|TRBJ2-1
CATSRDRFYAGGQYNEQFF
TGTGCCACCAGCAGAGACAGGTTTTACGCGGGAGGTCAGTACAATGAGCAGTTCTTC
>NA|TRBV18|NA|TRBJ1-1
CASSPDTGTGEAFF
TGTGCCAGCTCACCTGATACCGGGACGGGGGAAGCTTTCTTT
>once|TRBV10-3|NA|TRBJ1-2
CATFHGYSPDYGYTF
TGTGCCACGTTTCACGGGTATAGCCCCGACTATGGCTACACCTTC
>NA|TRBV18|TRBD2|TRBJ2-2
CASSHREGTGELFF
TGTGCCAGCTCACATCGGGAGGGCACCGGGGAGCTGTTTTTT
>few|TRBV10-3|NA|TRBJ1-2
CATNGEGDGYTF
TGTGCCACCAATGGGGAAGGGGATGGCTACACCTTC
>NA|TRBV3-1/TRBV3-2|NA|TRBJ2-7
CASSQQGGEQYF
TGTGCCAGCAGCCAACAGGGAGGCGAGCAGTACTTC
>few|TRBV5-1|TRBD2|TRBJ2-1
CASRGLAGSNEQFF
TGCGCCAGCAGGGGACTAGCGGGATCCAATGAGCAGTTCTTC
>NA|TRBV9|NA|TRBJ1-5
CASSVSDNQPQHF
TGTGCCAGCAGCGTATCTGACAATCAGCCCCAGCATTTT
>NA|TRBV9|NA|TRBJ2-3
CASSVGKDTQYF
TGTGCCAGCAGCGTAGGAAAAGATACGCAGTATTTT
>NA|TRBV6-5|NA|TRBJ1-3
CASSRSSGNTIYF
TGTGCCAGCAGTCGGTCCTCTGGAAACACCATATATTTT
>once|TRBV23-1|NA|TRBJ1-2
CASTPQLSYTF
TGCGCCAGCACCCCCCAGTTGAGCTACACCTTC
>NA|TRBV10-3|NA|TRBJ2-3
CATRGAVDPFTDTQYF
TGTGCCACCCGGGGGGCGGTCGATCCCTTCACAGATACGCAGTATTTT
>NA|TRBV5-5|TRBD2|TRBJ2-2
CASSLAGVAGVRVTGELFF
TGTGCCAGCAGCTTGGCCGGAGTAGCGGGAGTGAGGGTAACCGGGGAGCTGTTTTTT
>NA|TRBV7-6|TRBD1|TRBJ1-1
CASSGRGRDTEAFF
TGTGCCAGCAGCGGAAGGGGGCGGGACACTGAAGCTTTCTTT
>NA|TRBV27|NA|TRBJ2-2
CASSLGMAGTIAGELFF
TGTGCCAGCAGTTTGGGAATGGCCGGGACGATCGCCGGGGAGCTGTTTTTT
>NA|TRBV12-5|NA|TRBJ2-7
CASGFGTPAEQYF
TGTGCTAGTGGTTTTGGGACGCCGGCCGAGCAGTACTTC
>NA|TRBV5-1|NA|TRBJ2-5
CASTPLTTGSGETQYF
TGCGCCAGCACCCCTTTAACAACAGGGTCGGGGGAGACCCAGTACTTC
>NA|TRBV28|TRBD2|TRBJ2-5
CASTYPGGGGYLETQYF
TGTGCCAGCACCTACCCCGGTGGGGGGGGATATTTGGAGACCCAGTACTTC
>NA|TRBV7-3|NA|TRBJ2-3
CASSREGATDTQYF
TGTGCCAGCAGCCGCGAGGGAGCCACAGATACGCAGTATTTT
>NA|TRBV30|TRBD2|TRBJ2-7
CAWSVVGGPYEQYF
TGTGCCTGGAGTGTAGTGGGAGGGCCTTACGAGCAGTACTTC
>NA|TRBV4-1|NA|TRBJ1-3
CASSQWGRSSGNTIYF
TGCGCCAGCAGCCAATGGGGCCGAAGCTCTGGAAACACCATATATTTT
>few|TRBV3-1/TRBV3-2|NA|TRBJ1-1
CASSPSILNTEAFF
TGTGCCAGCAGCCCCTCAATCTTGAACACTGAAGCTTTCTTT
>NA|TRBV19|NA|TRBJ1-5
CASSIGYSNQPQHF
TGTGCCAGTAGTATAGGTTATAGCAATCAGCCCCAGCATTTT
>once|TRBV27|TRBD1|TRBJ1-1
CASSLVGQGGMNTEAFF
TGTGCCAGCAGTTTAGTGGGACAGGGGGGAATGAACACTGAAGCTTTCTTT
>NA|TRBV6-5|NA|TRBJ1-5
CASRPNQPQHF
TGTGCCAGCAGGCCGAATCAGCCCCAGCATTTT
>NA|TRBV27|TRBD1|TRBJ2-3
CASSPRGTARSTDTQYF
TGTGCCAGCAGTCCCCGAGGGACAGCTCGCAGCACAGATACGCAGTATTTT
>NA|TRBV5-6|NA|TRBJ2-1
CASSLRGQGYYNEQFF
TGTGCCAGCAGCTTGAGGGGACAAGGTTACTACAATGAGCAGTTCTTC
>NA|TRBV2|NA|TRBJ2-3
CASSSRARAYF
TGTGCCAGCAGTTCCAGGGCCCGGGCGTATTTT
>NA|TRBV24-1|NA|TRBJ1-4
CATGYYGTPEEKLFF
TGTGCCACCGGCTATTATGGGACACCAGAGGAAAAACTGTTTTTT
>NA|TRBV5-1|NA|TRBJ2-5
CASSAPASGQSQETQYF
TGCGCCAGCAGCGCCCCCGCCTCGGGACAAAGCCAAGAGACCCAGTACTTC
>NA|TRBV9|NA|TRBJ2-1
CASSVTRGSYNEQFF
TGTGCCAGCAGCGTGACTAGGGGCTCCTACAATGAGCAGTTCTTC
>NA|TRBV9|NA|TRBJ2-3
CASSVEPSGGRAQYF
TGTGCCAGCAGCGTAGAACCCTCCGGGGGGCGTGCGCAGTATTTT
>NA|TRBV4-1|NA|TRBJ1-1
CASSWIPNTEAFF
TGCGCCAGCAGCTGGATACCGAACACTGAAGCTTTCTTT
>NA|TRBV5-4|TRBD1|TRBJ2-7
CASTQQGASEQYF
TGTGCCAGCACTCAACAGGGGGCATCCGAGCAGTACTTC
>NA|TRBV20-1|NA|TRBJ2-1
CSASVSLERLQFF
TGCAGTGCTAGTGTCTCTCTGGAGCGGTTGCAGTTCTTC
>NA|TRBV5-4|NA|TRBJ1-1
CASSRGAGPEAFF
TGTGCCAGCAGTAGGGGCGCCGGCCCTGAAGCTTTCTTT
>NA|TRBV10-2|NA|TRBJ1-2
CASSESLGHGYTF
TGCGCCAGCAGTGAGTCGCTGGGGCATGGCTACACCTTC